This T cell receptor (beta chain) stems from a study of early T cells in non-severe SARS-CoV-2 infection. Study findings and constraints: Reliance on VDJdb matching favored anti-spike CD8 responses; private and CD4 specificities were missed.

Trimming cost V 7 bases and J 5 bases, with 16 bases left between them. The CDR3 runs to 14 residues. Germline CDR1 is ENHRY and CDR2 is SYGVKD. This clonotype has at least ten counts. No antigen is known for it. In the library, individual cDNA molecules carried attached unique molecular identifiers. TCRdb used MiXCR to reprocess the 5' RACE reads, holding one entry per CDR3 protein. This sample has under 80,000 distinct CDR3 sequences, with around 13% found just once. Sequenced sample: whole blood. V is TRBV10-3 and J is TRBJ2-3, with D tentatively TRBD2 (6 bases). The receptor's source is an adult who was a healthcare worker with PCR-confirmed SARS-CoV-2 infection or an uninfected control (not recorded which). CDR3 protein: CAITPGLAQDTQYF. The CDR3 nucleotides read TGTGCCATCACCCCGGGACTCGCTCAAGATACGCAGTATTTT.